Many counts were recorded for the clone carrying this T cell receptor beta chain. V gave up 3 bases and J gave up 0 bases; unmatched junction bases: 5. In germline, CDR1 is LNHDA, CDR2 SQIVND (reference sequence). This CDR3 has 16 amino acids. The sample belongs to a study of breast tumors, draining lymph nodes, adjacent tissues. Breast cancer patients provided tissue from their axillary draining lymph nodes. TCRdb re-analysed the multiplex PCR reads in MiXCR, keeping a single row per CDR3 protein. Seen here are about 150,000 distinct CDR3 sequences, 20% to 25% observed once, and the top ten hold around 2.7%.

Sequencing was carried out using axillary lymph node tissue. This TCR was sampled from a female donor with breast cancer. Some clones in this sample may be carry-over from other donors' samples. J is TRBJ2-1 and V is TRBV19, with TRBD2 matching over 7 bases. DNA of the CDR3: TGTGCCAGTAGTATCCCCGGCGGGAGCTCCTACAATGAGCAGTTCTTC. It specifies CASSIPGGSSYNEQFF.